Listed here are 25 T cell receptor beta chains from one sample, sequenced in a study of Graves' ophthalmopathy and Graves' hyperthyroidism. RNA served as the template for amplifying TCR beta CDR3 regions. An initial RT-PCR round employing HTBI primers preceded a second-round multiplex PCR. MiXCR, run by TCRdb on the multiplex PCR reads, gives a single entry per CDR3 protein. Among hundreds of thousands of distinct CDR3 sequences, 22% were seen once, and the ten largest hold around 6.9%. Input material: peripheral blood. The origin of the receptors is a woman younger than 30 with stable Graves' hyperthyroidism. Some clones in this sample may be carry-over from other donors' samples.

The CDR3 DNA reads as TGCAGTGCTAACAGGGAGGGCGAGCAGTACTTC. Translation: CSANREGEQYF. The J gene is TRBJ2-7, the V gene TRBV20-1; a possible D gene is TRBD2 (7 bases). Trimming pared 4 bases from V and 6 bases from J, leaving 10 bases between. The CDR3 has 11 amino acids. Germline assignment: CDR1 DFQATT and CDR2 SNEGSKA (reference sequence).

This clonotype appeared many times. CDR3 protein: CASSEDRNTGELFF. In nucleotides, the CDR3 is TGTGCCAGCAGTGAAGACCGAAACACCGGGGAGCTGTTTTTT. The chain carries TRBV6-1 and TRBJ2-2, with D uncertain. This CDR3 comprises 14 residues. Germline V gene data show CDR1 as MNHNS and CDR2 as SASEGT. V dropped 1 base and J dropped 2 bases, with 5 bases sitting between them.

This clonotype has ten or more counts. This chain joins TRBV6-1 and TRBJ2-7; unclear D gene. V lost 6 bases to trimming and J lost 2 bases, with 11 bases between them. From germline, CDR1 is MNHNS and CDR2 SASEGT. This CDR3 is built from 13 residues. CDR3 DNA sequence: TGTGCCAGCAGACCGGGCCTAGCCTACGAGCAGTACTTC. Its translation: CASRPGLAYEQYF.

Only a few counts were recorded for this clonotype. The chain has TRBV6-2 or TRBV6-3 and TRBJ2-5, with 14 nucleotides matching TRBD2. The V gene's germline CDR1 is MNHEY and CDR2 SVGEGT. After removal of 5 bases from V and 7 bases from J, the junction contained 9 bases not matched to a gene. The CDR3 loop spans 16 amino acids. The CDR3 DNA sequence: TGTGCCAGCAGTCTGGGACTAGCGGGGGTTGGTCGGACCCAGTACTTC. The encoded protein is CASSLGLAGVGRTQYF.

This clonotype was seen more than once but under ten times. The chain couples TRBV7-9 to TRBJ1-2, with D maybe TRBD1 (6 bases). V was shortened by 4 bases and J by 7 bases, with 13 bases between the two germline ends. Germline loops: CDR1 SEHNR, CDR2 FQNEAQ (reference sequence). This CDR3 comprises 13 residues. The CDR3 spells CASSSVQGSGYTF. The CDR3 nucleotides read TGTGCCAGCAGCTCGGTACAGGGATCTGGCTACACCTTC.

The rearrangement joins TRBV6-1 to TRBJ1-2, with D hard to call. V lost 1 base and J lost 5, with 8 bases in between. This CDR3 comprises 13 residues. Germline assignment: CDR1 MNHNS and CDR2 SASEGT. The CDR3 here is CASSEVRIYGYTF. The CDR3 DNA follows: TGTGCCAGCAGTGAAGTCCGGATATATGGCTACACCTTC.

This clonotype was recorded many times. The V gene is TRBV6-5, the J gene TRBJ1-6; no clear D gene. Germline V lookup: CDR1 MNHEY, CDR2 SVGAGI. The V end lost 7 bases, the J end lost 1 base, and 17 bases lay between the germline ends. This CDR3 region has 17 residues. The CDR3 spells CASTNPGVWSYNSPLHF. The CDR3 bases are TGTGCCAGCACTAACCCGGGTGTCTGGTCCTATAATTCACCCCTCCACTTT.

The chain is built from TRBV2 and TRBJ2-5; 9 bases align to TRBD2. The CDR3 consists of 15 residues. The V gene end was trimmed by 4 bases and the J gene end by 4 bases; junction bases not matched to a gene: 7. Germline V gives CDR1 SNHLY, CDR2 FYNNEI. Written as DNA, the CDR3 is TGTGCCAGCAGTGGGTTAGCGGGAGAAGGAGAGACCCAGTACTTC. This encodes CASSGLAGEGETQYF.

In this sample, this clonotype turned up many times. The J gene is TRBJ2-2, the V gene TRBV12-3 or TRBV12-4; the match to TRBD1 covers 8 bases. V shed 7 bases and J 7 bases; nucleotides not matched to a gene: 11. The CDR3 consists of 15 residues. CDR3 sequence: CASTPGTGPIGELFF. The CDR3 coding sequence is TGTGCCAGCACTCCGGGGACAGGTCCCATCGGGGAGCTGTTTTTT.

This clonotype was seen at least ten times. The J gene is TRBJ2-7, the V gene TRBV19, with 9 bases lining up with TRBD1. V was pared by 6 bases and J by 4 bases, with 13 bases of the junction left unmatched. The CDR3 runs 16 residues. Germline loops: CDR1 LNHDA, CDR2 SQIVND (reference sequence). CDR3 loop: CASSKNHRGTGYEQYF. Here the CDR3 DNA reads TGTGCCAGTAGCAAAAACCACCGCGGGACAGGGTACGAGCAGTACTTC.

V and J are TRBV28 and TRBJ1-2, with a tentative D call TRBD1 (6 bases). V was clipped by 8 bases and J by 8 bases, with 15 bases between them. Germline CDR1 MDHEN, CDR2 SYDVKM. CDR3 length equals 12 residues. CDR3 in amino acids: CASRGGAGGYTF. DNA for the CDR3: TGTGCCAGCCGGGGGGGGGCAGGCGGCTACACCTTC.

Many counts were recorded for this clonotype. The V call is TRBV27, the J call TRBJ1-6; a possible D gene is TRBD1 (5 bases). Between the trimmed V and J ends, which lost 5 bases and 5 bases, there was a span of 16 bases. The CDR3 consists of 16 residues. Germline V gene sequence: CDR1 MNHEY, CDR2 SMNVEV (reference sequence). The CDR3 DNA sequence: TGTGCCAGCAGTACGCTCCTGAGAGGGGATAATTCACCCCTCCACTTT. Translation gives CASSTLLRGDNSPLHF.

This clonotype occurred many times. The chain recombines TRBV5-5 with TRBJ1-5; TRBD1 matches 7 bases. The length of the CDR3 is 15 residues. Unmatched junction bases numbered 8, after V lost 4 bases and J lost 4 bases. Germline V gene data show CDR1 as SGHKS and CDR2 as YYEKEE (reference sequence). In nucleotides, the CDR3 is TGTGCCAGCAGCGACGGGACAGTTTCAAATCAGCCCCAGCATTTT. Amino acid sequence: CASSDGTVSNQPQHF.

CDR3 sequence: CASSAQTGRVETQYF. DNA of the CDR3: TGTGCCAGCAGTGCCCAGACAGGGAGAGTCGAGACCCAGTACTTC. The rearrangement uses TRBV27 and TRBJ2-5, with 7 bases identical to TRBD1. There are 15 residues in the CDR3. Germline V gene lookup returns CDR1 MNHEY and CDR2 SMNVEV (reference sequence). V gave up 5 bases and J gave up 5 bases; unmatched junction bases: 11.

This clonotype occurred a few times. The V and J genes are TRBV12-3 or TRBV12-4 and TRBJ1-2; D is unresolved. V was shortened by 11 bases and J by 7 bases, with 26 bases between the two germline ends. This CDR3 has 15 residues. CDR3 loop: CAVRGGSRLLGGYTF. DNA for the CDR3: TGTGCCGTACGGGGAGGATCCCGCTTATTAGGTGGCTACACCTTC.

This clonotype was counted many times. The V call is TRBV12-3 or TRBV12-4, the J call TRBJ1-2; 10 positions match TRBD1. The ends lost 5 bases at V and 2 bases at J; junction bases unmatched: 11. CDR3 size: 17 residues. The CDR3 DNA sequence: TGTGCCAGCAGTCGTGGACAGGGGGATACAAGAAACTATGGCTACACCTTC. Protein sequence: CASSRGQGDTRNYGYTF.

There are many counts of this clonotype. The rearrangement joins TRBV27 to TRBJ2-7, with D perhaps matching TRBD2 (5 bases). CDR1 and CDR2 from the germline V gene are MNHEY and SMNVEV (reference sequence). The CDR3 has 17 residues. The V and J ends lost 3 bases and 3 bases respectively, with 21 bases between them. CDR3 residues: CASSFGPPGLSSYEQYF. The CDR3 DNA is TGTGCCAGCAGTTTTGGCCCCCCAGGACTTAGTAGCTACGAGCAGTACTTC.

This clonotype occurred many times. The J gene is TRBJ1-1, the V gene TRBV11-3, with D possibly matching TRBD1 (6 bases). The germline V and J ends were trimmed by 5 bases and 3 bases, with 10 bases remaining between them. The CDR3 sequence is 13 residues long. The germline CDR1 and CDR2 sequences are SGHNT and YENEEA. CDR3 residues: CASSQGQYTEAFF. The DNA of the CDR3 is TGTGCCAGCAGCCAAGGACAGTACACTGAAGCTTTCTTT.

This clonotype came up a few times. This chain links TRBV12-3 or TRBV12-4 with TRBJ2-7, with D hard to call. V was pared by 7 bases and J by 4 bases, with 14 bases between. The CDR3 spans 13 residues. CDR3 sequence reads: CASTPRVGYEQYF. CDR3 DNA sequence: TGTGCCAGCACCCCCCGGGTCGGGTACGAGCAGTACTTC.

J is TRBJ2-5 and V is TRBV11-2; 12 nucleotides agree with TRBD1. Germline CDR1 reads SGHAT; CDR2 reads FQNNGV. V trimming: 3 bases; J trimming: 1 base; junction bases outside the gene matches: 3. The CDR3 has 16 amino acids. CDR3: CASSFGTGGPQETQYF. CDR3 DNA sequence: TGTGCCAGCAGCTTTGGGACAGGGGGCCCCCAAGAGACCCAGTACTTC.

This clonotype was detected a few times. One base away lies a much larger clone, so this may be a sequencing read error. The chain carries TRBV12-3 or TRBV12-4 and TRBJ1-1; perhaps TRBD1 as D (6 bases). CDR3 length: 13 amino acids. The CDR3 sequence is CASSFNRVSEACF. The CDR3 coding sequence is TGTGCCAGCAGTTTCAACAGGGTCTCTGAAGCTTGCTTT.

This clonotype has a count of ten or more. The chain carries TRBV19 and TRBJ2-5, with no clear D. The V gene's germline CDR1 is LNHDA and CDR2 SQIVND (reference sequence). This CDR3 is built from 15 residues. Trimming cost V 3 bases and J 3 bases, with 14 bases left between them. The CDR3 region has the DNA TGTGCCAGTAGTATCCCAAATCTTGGAAAAGAGACCCAGTACTTC. This sequence encodes CASSIPNLGKETQYF.

J is TRBJ2-7 and V is TRBV4-1, with D maybe TRBD2 (5 bases). V dropped 0 bases and J dropped 1 base, with 16 bases sitting between them. CDR3 size: 17 residues. Looked up from germline, CDR1 is MGHRA and CDR2 is YSYEKL. CDR3 residues: CASSQEGSGYSSYEQYF. CDR3 in DNA: TGCGCCAGCAGCCAAGAGGGTTCGGGATACTCATCCTACGAGCAGTACTTC.

This clonotype appeared many times. The gene calls are TRBV7-9 and TRBJ1-1; D is unresolved. Germline V gives CDR1 SEHNR, CDR2 FQNEAQ (reference sequence). V was shortened by 1 base and J by 1 base, with 10 bases between the two germline ends. The CDR3 totals 15 residues. CDR3 DNA: TGTGCCAGCAGCTTAGTCGGTCCAGCGAACACTGAAGCTTTCTTT. It is translated as CASSLVGPANTEAFF.

This clonotype was picked up many times. The gene calls are TRBV6-5 and TRBJ1-1; D is ambiguous. This CDR3 has 13 residues. The V gene lost 3 bases and the J gene lost 3 bases, with 8 bases spanning the gap. In germline, CDR1 is MNHEY, CDR2 SVGAGI. CDR3 amino acids: CASSYYSDTEAFF. CDR3 DNA sequence: TGTGCCAGCAGTTATTACAGCGACACTGAAGCTTTCTTT.